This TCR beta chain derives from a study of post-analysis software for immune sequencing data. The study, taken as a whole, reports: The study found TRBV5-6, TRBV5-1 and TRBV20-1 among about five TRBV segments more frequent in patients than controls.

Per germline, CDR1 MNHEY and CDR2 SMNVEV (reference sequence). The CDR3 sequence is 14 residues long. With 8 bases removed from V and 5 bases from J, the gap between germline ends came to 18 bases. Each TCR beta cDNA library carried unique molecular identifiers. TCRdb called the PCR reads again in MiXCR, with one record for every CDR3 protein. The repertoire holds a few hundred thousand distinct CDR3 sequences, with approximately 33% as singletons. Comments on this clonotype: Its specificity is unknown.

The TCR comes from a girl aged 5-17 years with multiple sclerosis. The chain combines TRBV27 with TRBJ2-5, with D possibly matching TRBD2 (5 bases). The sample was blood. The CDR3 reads CASRVTGLLETQYF. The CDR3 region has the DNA TGTGCCAGCCGCGTCACGGGGTTGTTGGAGACCCAGTACTTC.